The 15 T cell receptor beta chains given below trace back to one sample, sequenced in a study of CD8 T cells in Susac syndrome. After extraction with the RNeasy kit, 0.5 to 1 ug of the RNA was reverse transcribed using random hexamers. MiXCR, run by TCRdb on the immunoSEQ multiplex PCR reads, gives a single entry per CDR3 protein. This sample has approximately 170,000 distinct CDR3 sequences; approximately 94% occur once, and the top ten carry roughly 0.099%. Sequencing used CD4+ T cells from PBMCs. The receptors derive from a human donor with multiple sclerosis.

The rearrangement uses TRBV6-1 and TRBJ2-2; tentatively, D is TRBD1 (6 bases). CDR1 and CDR2 from the germline V gene are MNHNS and SASEGT. CDR3 length equals 14 residues. The ends were cut back, 11 bases at V and 6 bases at J, with 19 bases in the middle. The CDR3 spells CASEPQGKAGELFF. In nucleotides, the CDR3 is TGTGCCTCCGAACCCCAGGGGAAGGCCGGGGAGCTGTTTTTT.

In DNA form, the CDR3 reads TGCAGTGCTTCGACTAGCGGGAGACCCAGCGAGCAGTACTTC. It translates to CSASTSGRPSEQYF. The chain recombines TRBV20-1 with TRBJ2-7; TRBD2 aligns across 12 bases. V lost 5 bases to trimming and J lost 6 bases; unmatched junction nucleotides: 8. The CDR3 has 14 residues. CDR1 is DFQATT, CDR2 SNEGSKA, per germline (reference sequence).

The rearrangement uses TRBV10-3 and TRBJ2-1; 14 bases line up with TRBD2. Germline trimming cut 4 bases from V and 9 bases from J; bases unmatched to any gene: 14. The CDR3 sequence is 18 residues long. In germline, CDR1 is ENHRY, CDR2 SYGVKD. In nucleotides, the CDR3 is TGTGCCATCAGTGGGGGGGGGACTAGCGGGAGTGGGACCGGTGAGCAGTTCTTC. Protein sequence: CAISGGGTSGSGTGEQFF.

The chain joins TRBV29-1 to TRBJ2-1; a possible D gene is TRBD2 (8 bases). Germline assignment: CDR1 SQVTM and CDR2 ANQGSEA. Trimming removed 7 bases at V and 0 bases at J, with 13 bases between. CDR3 length: 14 residues. CDR3 nucleotide sequence: TGCAGCGCCAGGGGGACTAGCTCCTACAATGAGCAGTTCTTC. Amino acids: CSARGTSSYNEQFF.

This sequence joins TRBV28 and TRBJ2-2; D perhaps matches TRBD1 (7 bases). The CDR3 extends over 15 amino acids. V gave up 5 bases and J gave up 4 bases, with 14 bases separating them. Germline lookup yields CDR1 MDHEN and CDR2 SYDVKM. The chain's CDR3 is CASSGGGASTGELFF. DNA for the CDR3: TGTGCCAGCAGTGGAGGGGGCGCGAGCACCGGGGAGCTGTTTTTT.

The V gene is TRBV7-9, the J gene TRBJ2-1; 12 bases line up with TRBD2. With V trimmed by 2 bases and J by 10 bases, 6 bases remained unmatched. Germline loops: CDR1 SEHNR, CDR2 FQNEAQ (reference sequence). The CDR3 is made up of 15 amino acids. The CDR3 bases are TGTGCCAGCAGCTTACGACTAGCGGGAGCTTGGGAGCAGTTCTTC. Protein product: CASSLRLAGAWEQFF.

This clonotype has more than one count but fewer than ten. The rearrangement joins TRBV5-1 to TRBJ2-7, with D possibly being TRBD2 (6 bases). This CDR3 region has 14 residues. V lost 4 bases and J 6 bases, leaving 17 bases between the germline ends. Germline V gene lookup returns CDR1 SGHRS and CDR2 YFSETQ. The CDR3 protein is CASSIGTPGLEQYF. The CDR3 bases are TGCGCCAGCAGCATCGGGACTCCCGGGCTCGAGCAGTACTTC.

This rearrangement joins TRBV29-1 to TRBJ1-1, with 7 bases identical to TRBD1. The V and J ends lost 6 bases and 3 bases, in that order; junction bases with no gene match: 7. Germline V gene lookup returns CDR1 SQVTM and CDR2 ANQGSEA. This CDR3 spans 13 amino acids. CDR3 sequence reads: CSVRGDSYTEAFF. For the CDR3, the DNA is TGCAGCGTGAGGGGGGACAGCTACACTGAAGCTTTCTTT.

The chain is built from TRBV6-2 or TRBV6-3 and TRBJ1-5; D may be TRBD1 (6 bases). This CDR3 contains 13 residues. Trimming cost V 8 bases and J 5 bases, with 13 bases left between them. Germline CDR1 and CDR2: MNHEY and SVGEGT. For the CDR3, the DNA is TGTGCCAGCCACCAGGACAGCCATCAGCCCCAGCATTTT. Translated: CASHQDSHQPQHF.

This clonotype was picked up one time. V and J are TRBV28 and TRBJ1-2; 7 bases are a match to TRBD1. CDR1 is MDHEN, CDR2 SYDVKM, per germline. The J segment lost 0 bases and the V segment lost 5 bases, leaving 12 bases of the junction unmatched. The CDR3 length is 17 residues. CDR3 nucleotides: TGTGCCAGCAGTCTTACCCCCCCGGGACAGCCTAACTATGGCTACACCTTC. As protein: CASSLTPPGQPNYGYTF.

The rearrangement links TRBV20-1 to TRBJ2-7; D gene uncertain. Germline V gene data show CDR1 as DFQATT and CDR2 as SNEGSKA (reference sequence). Trimming pared 6 bases from V and 2 bases from J, leaving 17 bases between. The CDR3 contains 14 residues. In nucleotides, the CDR3 is TGCAGTGCGATCTCGTTTGGGTCCGCCTACGAGCAGTACTTC. It specifies CSAISFGSAYEQYF.

The rearrangement joins TRBV4-2 to TRBJ2-1; 12 nucleotides line up with TRBD2. CDR3 length equals 17 residues. Per the germline V gene, CDR1 is LGHNA and CDR2 is YNFKEQ. The V gene end was trimmed by 3 bases and the J gene end by 0 bases; junction bases not matched to a gene: 3. The CDR3 loop is CASSQGLAGNSYNEQFF. Written as DNA, the CDR3 is TGTGCCAGCAGCCAGGGACTAGCGGGCAACTCCTACAATGAGCAGTTCTTC.

V is TRBV7-6 and J is TRBJ2-5; D may correspond to TRBD1 or TRBD2 (5 bases each). Trimming took off 4 bases at V and 4 bases at J, with 13 bases between the two ends. CDR3 size: 14 residues. Germline-derived CDR1 and CDR2 are SGHVS and FNYEAQ. CDR3 sequence reads: CASSSDGASETQYF. CDR3 sequence (DNA): TGTGCCAGCAGCTCGGACGGGGCGTCAGAGACCCAGTACTTC. The full variable domain, its missing parts supplied by reference TRBV7-6 and TRBJ2-5, is GAGVSQSPRYKVTKRGQDVALRCDPISGHVSLYWYRQALGQGPEFLTYFNYEAQQDKSGLPNDRFSAERPEGSISTLTIQRTEQRDSAMYRCASSSDGASETQYFGPGTRLLVL.

The table lists this clonotype with a few counts. This sequence joins TRBV19 and TRBJ2-1; TRBD1 matches at 7 bases. V shed 6 bases, J shed 0 bases, and the junction held 5 bases outside the gene matches. The CDR3 length is 15 residues. Germline loops: CDR1 LNHDA, CDR2 SQIVND (reference sequence). CDR3 sequence reads: CASSPGQSSYNEQFF. CDR3 nucleotides: TGTGCCAGTAGCCCGGGACAGAGCTCCTACAATGAGCAGTTCTTC.

The gene calls are TRBV27 and TRBJ2-3; maybe TRBD2 (6 bases). The CDR3 has 14 residues. Germline V gene data show CDR1 as MNHEY and CDR2 as SMNVEV (reference sequence). V gave up 4 bases and J gave up 4 bases, with 12 bases separating them. CDR3 in DNA: TGTGCCAGCAGTTCAGGACTACGCGCAGATACGCAGTATTTT. Its translation: CASSSGLRADTQYF.